Here is one TCR beta chain with its context. No antigen is known for it. The data were taken from a study of cytomegalovirus exposure and HLA in healthy donors. The V end lost 3 bases, the J end lost 3 bases, and 16 bases lay between the germline ends. This CDR3 is 16 amino acids long. CDR1 and CDR2 (germline): MRHNA, SNTAGT. Study results and caveats: Some public TCRs appeared in many individuals, while most sequences were rare. It was in a later analysis that TCR association rates were seen to vary by HLA locus, highest for DRB1 and lowest for HLA-C. Earlier analysis yielded a pattern in which most TCR beta V segments were productive about 90% or about 30% of the time. Most subjects had HLA-A and HLA-B alleles reportedly predicted accurately by TCR beta sequences.

The PCR was carried out with 60 Vbeta primers and 13 Jbeta primers. Assay: immunoSEQ multiplex PCR; the TCRdb copy retains only in-frame clones and omits some. The profile shows 100,000 to 150,000 clones, 83% of them singletons. The J gene is TRBJ2-3, the V gene TRBV6-4; possible D gene TRBD2, 5 bases. The sequence came from a woman aged 35 to 49 in good health and CMV-seropositive. The sequenced material came from PBMCs. Here the CDR3 DNA reads TGTGCCAGCAGTGAGGGCAGTGGGAGCGGAACAGATACGCAGTATTTT. It translates to CASSEGSGSGTDTQYF.